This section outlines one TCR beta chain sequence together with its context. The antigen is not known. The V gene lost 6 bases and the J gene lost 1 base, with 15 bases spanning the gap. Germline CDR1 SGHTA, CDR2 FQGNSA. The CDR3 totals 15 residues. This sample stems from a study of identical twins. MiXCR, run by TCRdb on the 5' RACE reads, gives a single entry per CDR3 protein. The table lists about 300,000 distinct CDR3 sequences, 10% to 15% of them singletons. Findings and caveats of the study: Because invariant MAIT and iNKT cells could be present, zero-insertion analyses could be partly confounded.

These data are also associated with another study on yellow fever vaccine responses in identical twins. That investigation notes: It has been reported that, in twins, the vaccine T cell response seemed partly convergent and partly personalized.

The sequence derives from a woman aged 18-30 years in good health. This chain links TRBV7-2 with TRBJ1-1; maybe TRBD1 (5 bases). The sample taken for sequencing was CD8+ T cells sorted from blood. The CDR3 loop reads CASSLRVRGNTEAFF. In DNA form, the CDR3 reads TGTGCCAGCAGTCTAAGAGTGAGGGGGAACACTGAAGCTTTCTTT.